This T cell receptor (beta chain) was sequenced in a study of T-cell memory formation after mild COVID-19. Each CDR3 protein is one row after TCRdb ran MiXCR on the 5' RACE reads. The sample contains hundreds of thousands of distinct CDR3 sequences, 16% of which appear only once. Only a few counts were recorded for this clonotype. Trimming stripped 3 bases from V and 7 bases from J, with 13 bases between. There are 14 residues in the CDR3. Per the germline V gene, CDR1 is LGHNA and CDR2 is YSLEER. The receptor comes from a man younger than 35 who had mild COVID-19 (a few samples of this study predate the infection). Cell type and time point are not known. The sample taken for sequencing was PBMCs or a T cell subset sorted from them (not recorded which). The chain couples TRBV4-3 to TRBJ2-1; D remains ambiguous. DNA of the CDR3: TGCGCCAGCAGCCAGGGTAGTAGGTGGAATGAGCAGTTCTTC. Protein: CASSQGSRWNEQFF.